These T cell receptor beta chains were read from a single sample in a study of early stage breast cancer tumors. The protocol was immunoSEQ multiplex PCR, while the TCRdb copy is restricted to in-frame clones and leaves out a portion. This table holds about 29,000 clones, around four fifths found once. Sequencing used blood. The receptors shown here come from a person in their fifties with breast cancer. CDR3s include the opening cysteine and the closing phenylalanine or tryptophan. The D gene is left open where the match is weak. The size field is filled for only some rows; it gives once, few, many or a size class.

d_gene: TRBD1
v_gene: TRBV19
abundance: -
j_gene: TRBJ2-2
CDR3aa: CASSIKGQLNTGELFF
CDR3nt: TGTGCCAGTAGTATAAAGGGACAGCTCAACACCGGGGAGCTGTTTTTT

d_gene: -
v_gene: TRBV28
abundance: -
j_gene: TRBJ1-5
CDR3aa: CASSLLGNQPQHF
CDR3nt: TGTGCCAGCAGTTTACTGGGTAATCAGCCCCAGCATTTT

d_gene: -
v_gene: TRBV11-2
abundance: few
j_gene: TRBJ1-6
CDR3aa: CASSLGTNNSPLHF
CDR3nt: TGTGCCAGCAGCTTAGGTACTAATAATTCACCCCTCCACTTT

d_gene: -
v_gene: TRBV6-6
abundance: -
j_gene: TRBJ2-7
CDR3aa: CASRPRQNEGYEQYF
CDR3nt: TGTGCCAGCCGCCCCCGACAGAATGAGGGGTACGAGCAGTACTTC

d_gene: TRBD1
v_gene: TRBV9
abundance: -
j_gene: TRBJ1-2
CDR3aa: CASSDRRQGASGYTF
CDR3nt: TGTGCCAGCAGCGACAGACGACAGGGGGCAAGTGGCTACACCTTC

d_gene: -
v_gene: TRBV6-1
abundance: -
j_gene: TRBJ2-7
CDR3aa: CASMGLPTYEQYF
CDR3nt: TGTGCCAGCATGGGGTTGCCCACCTACGAGCAGTACTTC

d_gene: -
v_gene: TRBV7-9
abundance: -
j_gene: TRBJ1-3
CDR3aa: CASSPRTGNTIYF
CDR3nt: TGTGCCAGCAGCCCACGAACTGGAAACACCATATATTTT

d_gene: TRBD2
v_gene: TRBV6-1
abundance: -
j_gene: TRBJ2-1
CDR3aa: CASSELTSGGYEQFF
CDR3nt: TGTGCCAGCAGTGAATTAACTAGCGGGGGCTATGAGCAGTTCTTC

d_gene: -
v_gene: TRBV15
abundance: -
j_gene: TRBJ2-7
CDR3aa: CATSRDPLASYEQYF
CDR3nt: TGTGCCACCAGCAGAGATCCCCTAGCTTCCTACGAGCAGTACTTC

d_gene: -
v_gene: TRBV5-1
abundance: -
j_gene: TRBJ1-2
CDR3aa: CASSLGGVGEDGYTF
CDR3nt: TGCGCCAGCAGCTTGGGTGGGGTCGGCGAGGATGGCTACACCTTC

d_gene: -
v_gene: TRBV4-3
abundance: -
j_gene: TRBJ2-1
CDR3aa: CASSQGNVDNEQFF
CDR3nt: TGCGCCAGCAGCCAAGGTAACGTCGACAATGAGCAGTTCTTC

d_gene: -
v_gene: TRBV10-2
abundance: -
j_gene: TRBJ2-5
CDR3aa: CASTPSGQETQYF
CDR3nt: TGCGCCAGCACCCCTTCAGGACAAGAGACCCAGTACTTC

d_gene: -
v_gene: TRBV19
abundance: -
j_gene: TRBJ1-1
CDR3aa: CASTLTGPNTEAFF
CDR3nt: TGTGCCAGTACCCTGACGGGGCCGAACACTGAAGCTTTCTTT

d_gene: -
v_gene: TRBV15
abundance: -
j_gene: TRBJ1-2
CDR3aa: CATTSPQGNYGYTF
CDR3nt: TGTGCCACCACCTCCCCCCAGGGGAACTATGGCTACACCTTC

d_gene: -
v_gene: TRBV19
abundance: -
j_gene: TRBJ1-4
CDR3aa: CASSISGNEKLFF
CDR3nt: TGTGCCAGTAGTATCAGTGGTAATGAAAAACTGTTTTTT

d_gene: -
v_gene: TRBV5-1
abundance: once
j_gene: TRBJ2-1
CDR3aa: CASSRDLNKNNEQFF
CDR3nt: TGCGCCAGCAGCCGCGACTTAAACAAGAACAATGAGCAGTTCTTC

d_gene: TRBD1
v_gene: TRBV28
abundance: -
j_gene: TRBJ1-4
CDR3aa: CASSAVGTGGNEKLFF
CDR3nt: TGTGCCAGCAGCGCAGTCGGGACAGGGGGTAATGAAAAACTGTTTTTT

d_gene: -
v_gene: TRBV5-1
abundance: -
j_gene: TRBJ2-3
CDR3aa: CASSLDTGTDTQYF
CDR3nt: TGCGCCAGCAGTTTGGACACTGGCACAGATACGCAGTATTTT

d_gene: -
v_gene: TRBV7-2
abundance: -
j_gene: TRBJ2-1
CDR3aa: CASSHLANEQFF
CDR3nt: TGTGCCAGCAGCCATCTAGCGAATGAGCAGTTCTTC

d_gene: -
v_gene: TRBV14
abundance: -
j_gene: TRBJ1-4
CDR3aa: CASKRGWSTNEKLFF
CDR3nt: TGTGCCAGCAAGAGGGGTTGGTCAACTAATGAAAAACTGTTTTTT

d_gene: -
v_gene: TRBV7-3
abundance: -
j_gene: TRBJ2-5
CDR3aa: CASSLEFPGTQYF
CDR3nt: TGTGCCAGCAGCTTAGAGTTTCCGGGGACCCAGTACTTC

d_gene: -
v_gene: TRBV30
abundance: few
j_gene: TRBJ1-2
CDR3aa: CAWSQTGPGGYTF
CDR3nt: TGTGCCTGGAGTCAAACCGGGCCTGGAGGCTACACCTTC

d_gene: TRBD1
v_gene: TRBV6-6
abundance: -
j_gene: TRBJ1-2
CDR3aa: CASSYRGLSGYTF
CDR3nt: TGTGCCAGCAGTTATAGGGGGCTGAGTGGCTACACCTTC

d_gene: -
v_gene: TRBV7-2
abundance: -
j_gene: TRBJ1-1
CDR3aa: CASSPLTEAFF
CDR3nt: TGTGCCAGCAGCCCCCTTACTGAAGCTTTCTTT

d_gene: -
v_gene: TRBV7-9
abundance: -
j_gene: TRBJ2-6
CDR3aa: CASSTTGTPGVLTF
CDR3nt: TGTGCCAGCAGCACGACCGGGACTCCAGGCGTCCTGACTTTC

d_gene: -
v_gene: TRBV9
abundance: -
j_gene: TRBJ2-6
CDR3aa: CASSPHSRLTYSGANVLTF
CDR3nt: TGTGCCAGCAGCCCTCATAGTCGATTAACTTACTCTGGGGCCAACGTCCTGACTTTC

d_gene: -
v_gene: TRBV30
abundance: -
j_gene: TRBJ1-3
CDR3aa: CAWGSGGSGNTIYF
CDR3nt: TGTGCCTGGGGGTCCGGGGGGTCAGGAAACACCATATATTTT

d_gene: TRBD2
v_gene: TRBV2
abundance: -
j_gene: TRBJ2-5
CDR3aa: CASSELAGVETQYF
CDR3nt: TGTGCCAGCAGTGAACTAGCGGGAGTAGAGACCCAGTACTTC

d_gene: -
v_gene: TRBV19
abundance: -
j_gene: TRBJ2-3
CDR3aa: CASTTQGGYTDTQYF
CDR3nt: TGTGCCAGTACTACCCAGGGAGGATACACAGATACGCAGTATTTT

d_gene: TRBD1
v_gene: TRBV27
abundance: -
j_gene: TRBJ2-2
CDR3aa: CASSSPTGGPDTGELFF
CDR3nt: TGTGCCAGCAGTTCACCAACAGGGGGCCCGGACACCGGGGAGCTGTTTTTT

d_gene: -
v_gene: TRBV5-6
abundance: -
j_gene: TRBJ2-1
CDR3aa: CASSLGWDGLGNEQFF
CDR3nt: TGTGCCAGCAGCTTGGGCTGGGATGGCCTGGGCAATGAGCAGTTCTTC

d_gene: -
v_gene: TRBV5-6
abundance: few
j_gene: TRBJ1-5
CDR3aa: CASSFHPTWDQPQHF
CDR3nt: TGTGCCAGCAGCTTTCACCCGACCTGGGATCAGCCCCAGCATTTT

d_gene: -
v_gene: TRBV9
abundance: -
j_gene: TRBJ2-3
CDR3aa: CASSVKDTQYF
CDR3nt: TGTGCCAGCAGCGTAAAAGATACGCAGTATTTT

d_gene: TRBD2
v_gene: TRBV4-1
abundance: few
j_gene: TRBJ2-7
CDR3aa: CASSQISGLAASYEQYF
CDR3nt: TGCGCCAGCAGCCAGATATCGGGACTAGCGGCTTCCTACGAGCAGTACTTC

d_gene: TRBD1
v_gene: TRBV5-6
abundance: few
j_gene: TRBJ2-7
CDR3aa: CASSLGYGQGYEQYF
CDR3nt: TGTGCCAGCAGCTTGGGGTACGGACAGGGCTACGAGCAGTACTTC

d_gene: -
v_gene: TRBV4-2
abundance: -
j_gene: TRBJ1-3
CDR3aa: CASSQVNQGASGNTIYF
CDR3nt: TGTGCCAGCAGCCAAGTGAATCAGGGAGCCTCTGGAAACACCATATATTTT

d_gene: -
v_gene: TRBV27
abundance: -
j_gene: TRBJ1-1
CDR3aa: CASSWRSGARSLSEAFF
CDR3nt: TGTGCCAGCAGTTGGCGTAGCGGGGCGAGGTCCCTTTCTGAAGCTTTCTTT

d_gene: -
v_gene: TRBV10-2
abundance: -
j_gene: TRBJ1-3
CDR3aa: CASSERRLPGNTIYF
CDR3nt: TGCGCCAGCAGTGAGAGGAGATTACCTGGAAACACCATATATTTT

d_gene: -
v_gene: TRBV6-6
abundance: -
j_gene: TRBJ2-1
CDR3aa: CASRELGEQFF
CDR3nt: TGTGCCAGCAGGGAGTTGGGTGAGCAGTTCTTC

d_gene: -
v_gene: TRBV18
abundance: -
j_gene: TRBJ1-5
CDR3aa: CASSLSSDSNQPQHF
CDR3nt: TGTGCCAGCTCACTGTCCAGTGATAGCAATCAGCCCCAGCATTTT

d_gene: TRBD2
v_gene: TRBV4-1
abundance: -
j_gene: TRBJ2-1
CDR3aa: CASSQTPGGTSGGREYNEQFF
CDR3nt: TGCGCCAGCAGCCAGACCCCCGGGGGAACTAGCGGGGGGCGAGAGTACAATGAGCAGTTCTTC

d_gene: -
v_gene: TRBV7-9
abundance: -
j_gene: TRBJ1-4
CDR3aa: CASSRGGFYEKLFF
CDR3nt: TGTGCCAGCAGCCGAGGGGGGTTTTACGAAAAACTGTTTTTT

d_gene: TRBD1
v_gene: TRBV19
abundance: -
j_gene: TRBJ1-4
CDR3aa: CASSTTGGNEKLFF
CDR3nt: TGTGCCAGTAGTACGACAGGGGGCAATGAAAAACTGTTTTTT

d_gene: -
v_gene: TRBV6-1
abundance: -
j_gene: TRBJ2-2
CDR3aa: CASSDLRAGGELFF
CDR3nt: TGTGCCAGCAGTGACTTGAGGGCGGGCGGGGAGCTGTTTTTT

d_gene: -
v_gene: TRBV5-1
abundance: -
j_gene: TRBJ2-7
CDR3aa: CASSLPSYEQYF
CDR3nt: TGCGCCAGCAGCCTACCTTCCTACGAGCAGTACTTC

d_gene: -
v_gene: TRBV25-1
abundance: -
j_gene: TRBJ1-1
CDR3aa: CASSTGGNTEAFF
CDR3nt: TGTGCCAGCAGCACGGGAGGGAACACTGAAGCTTTCTTT

d_gene: TRBD1
v_gene: TRBV19
abundance: -
j_gene: TRBJ1-5
CDR3aa: CASSFGTGAGQPQHF
CDR3nt: TGTGCCAGTAGTTTCGGGACAGGGGCGGGCCAGCCCCAGCATTTT

d_gene: -
v_gene: TRBV10-3
abundance: -
j_gene: TRBJ2-4
CDR3aa: CAISESRGPNPKNIQYF
CDR3nt: TGTGCCATCAGTGAGTCACGGGGACCTAATCCCAAAAACATTCAGTACTTC

d_gene: TRBD2
v_gene: TRBV7-2
abundance: -
j_gene: TRBJ2-1
CDR3aa: CASSLGTGGGAPNEQFF
CDR3nt: TGTGCCAGCAGCTTAGGGACCGGGGGGGGAGCCCCGAATGAGCAGTTCTTC

d_gene: -
v_gene: TRBV10-3
abundance: -
j_gene: TRBJ2-7
CDR3aa: CAISEMQGSSYEQYF
CDR3nt: TGTGCCATCAGTGAGATGCAGGGAAGCTCCTACGAGCAGTACTTC

d_gene: -
v_gene: TRBV6-1
abundance: -
j_gene: TRBJ1-4
CDR3aa: CASSVWGSEKLFF
CDR3nt: TGTGCCAGCAGTGTATGGGGATCTGAAAAACTGTTTTTT

d_gene: -
v_gene: TRBV7-9
abundance: -
j_gene: TRBJ2-7
CDR3aa: CASSPSPESSYEQYF
CDR3nt: TGTGCCAGCAGCCCCAGTCCGGAGAGCTCCTACGAGCAGTACTTC

d_gene: TRBD2
v_gene: TRBV27
abundance: -
j_gene: TRBJ2-7
CDR3aa: CASRISGRSDEQYF
CDR3nt: TGTGCCAGCAGGATTAGCGGGAGGAGCGACGAGCAGTACTTC

d_gene: -
v_gene: TRBV15
abundance: -
j_gene: TRBJ1-2
CDR3aa: CATSRDQGLGYGYTF
CDR3nt: TGTGCCACCAGCAGAGATCAGGGGTTAGGTTATGGCTACACCTTC